A selection of T cell receptor beta chains follows, all from one sample in a study of CD4+ T cells in melanoma. Here immunoSEQ multiplex PCR was the method, and the copy in TCRdb shows in-frame clones only, minus some. The sample comprises roughly 10,000 clones, roughly three quarters of which are singletons, and just under 9.5% rests with the top ten. The sequencing input was cells from a culture (not recorded whether cultured in vitro). All receptors come from a human donor with melanoma. Each CDR3 is given with its conserved first and last residue. The D gene is left open where the match is weak. Clone sizes are given selectively: once, few, many, or a class where the clone is expanded.

D: TRBD1; J: TRBJ1-6; V: TRBV6-6; size: few; DNA: TGTGCCACCAAGACAGGGACCAATTCACCCCTCCACTTT; CDR3: CATKTGTNSPLHF
D: -; J: TRBJ2-7; V: TRBV7-2; size: -; DNA: TGTGCCAGCAGCTTAGTCGCCAGCGGACATTACGAGCAGTACTTC; CDR3: CASSLVASGHYEQYF
D: TRBD1; J: TRBJ1-2; V: TRBV30; size: -; DNA: TGTGCCTGGAGTGCACCGGACAGGCCCCTCTATGGCTACACCTTC; CDR3: CAWSAPDRPLYGYTF
D: -; J: TRBJ2-3; V: TRBV11-3; size: -; DNA: TGTGCCAGCAGCCGCGGCCCCCGAGATACGCAGTATTTT; CDR3: CASSRGPRDTQYF
D: TRBD1; J: TRBJ2-1; V: TRBV9; size: -; DNA: TGTGCCAGCAGCCCACGCCTCCGGGACAGGGCAAATGAGCAGTTCTTC; CDR3: CASSPRLRDRANEQFF
D: -; J: TRBJ2-3; V: TRBV11-2; size: -; DNA: TGTGCCAGCAGCCGCAACAGTCCAGATACGCAGTATTTT; CDR3: CASSRNSPDTQYF
D: -; J: TRBJ1-1; V: TRBV7-9; size: few; DNA: TGTGCCAGCAGCTTAGGTTTCCCAACTGAAGCTTTCTTT; CDR3: CASSLGFPTEAFF
D: -; J: TRBJ1-5; V: TRBV7-3; size: -; DNA: TGTGCCAGCACGAAGGATGCCGGGGGGGGCAATAATCAGCCCCAGCATTTT; CDR3: CASTKDAGGGNNQPQHF
D: -; J: TRBJ2-1; V: TRBV27; size: -; DNA: TGTGCCAGCAGTTTGAACAGGAACAATGAGCAGTTCTTC; CDR3: CASSLNRNNEQFF
D: -; J: TRBJ2-7; V: TRBV10-3; size: -; DNA: TGTGCCATCAGCCGCGGGACGCAGACCTACGAGCAGTACTTC; CDR3: CAISRGTQTYEQYF
D: -; J: TRBJ1-6; V: TRBV5-5; size: -; DNA: TGTGCCAGCAGCTCCCGGGACCACTATAATTCACCCCTCCACTTT; CDR3: CASSSRDHYNSPLHF
D: -; J: TRBJ1-3; V: TRBV2; size: few; DNA: TGTGCCAGCAGCTTTAGGGGTCCCCTATCTGGAAACACCATATATTTT; CDR3: CASSFRGPLSGNTIYF
D: TRBD1; J: TRBJ1-2; V: TRBV7-9; size: few; DNA: TGTGCCAGCAGCTTAGGGGCCAGGGGGCTTGGTGGCTACACCTTC; CDR3: CASSLGARGLGGYTF
D: TRBD1; J: TRBJ1-2; V: TRBV10-3; size: -; DNA: TGTGCCATCAGTGAGGCAGGACAGGCCTATGGCTACACCTTC; CDR3: CAISEAGQAYGYTF
D: -; J: TRBJ1-6; V: TRBV5-1; size: -; DNA: TGCGCCAGCAGCCCCCTCGGCGGCTCCTATAATTCACCCCTCCACTTT; CDR3: CASSPLGGSYNSPLHF
D: TRBD2; J: TRBJ2-3; V: TRBV5-1; size: -; DNA: TGCGCCAGCAGCTTGGCACCGCGGGGGGTCGGGACAGATACGCAGTATTTT; CDR3: CASSLAPRGVGTDTQYF
D: TRBD1; J: TRBJ1-5; V: TRBV10-3; size: -; DNA: TGTGCCATCAGCAACCGGGACAGGGGGGATCAGCCCCAGCATTTT; CDR3: CAISNRDRGDQPQHF
D: -; J: TRBJ2-5; V: TRBV6-5; size: -; DNA: TGTGCCAGCAGTTACTCGCCCGGGGGGCTAGAGACCCAGTACTTC; CDR3: CASSYSPGGLETQYF
D: -; J: TRBJ2-7; V: TRBV5-1; size: -; DNA: TGCGCCAGCTCTGACCGGGGGACACACGAGCAGTACTTC; CDR3: CASSDRGTHEQYF
D: -; J: TRBJ1-1; V: TRBV6-1; size: -; DNA: TGTGCCAGCAGTTGGATACAGAACACTGAAGCTTTCTTT; CDR3: CASSWIQNTEAFF
D: -; J: TRBJ1-2; V: TRBV5-6; size: -; DNA: TGTGCCAGCAGCTTGTACAGCGGCTATGGCTACACCTTC; CDR3: CASSLYSGYGYTF
D: TRBD1; J: TRBJ1-2; V: TRBV7-9; size: -; DNA: TGTGCCAGCAAGGCCTCCGGGACAGGGAAAGGCTACACCTTC; CDR3: CASKASGTGKGYTF